This TCR beta chain was captured by sequencing in a study of CD8 T cells in Susac syndrome. Deletions cut 4 bases from V and 0 bases from J, with 12 bases between. The germline V gene encodes CDR1 MGHRA and CDR2 YSYEKL. CDR3 length: 15 amino acids. The authors reverse transcribed roughly 0.5 to 1 ug RNA with random hexamers. Using its own MiXCR run on the immunoSEQ multiplex PCR reads, TCRdb lists one record per CDR3 protein. Seen here are just over 150,000 distinct CDR3 sequences, around 95% observed once, and the top ten hold over 0.12%. Material: CD8+ T cells from PBMCs. The chain employs TRBV4-1 and TRBJ1-2; D remains ambiguous. The origin of this receptor is a human donor with multiple sclerosis. The chain's CDR3 is CASSLGKAANYGYTF. In DNA, the CDR3 is TGCGCCAGCAGCCTGGGAAAGGCGGCTAACTATGGCTACACCTTC.